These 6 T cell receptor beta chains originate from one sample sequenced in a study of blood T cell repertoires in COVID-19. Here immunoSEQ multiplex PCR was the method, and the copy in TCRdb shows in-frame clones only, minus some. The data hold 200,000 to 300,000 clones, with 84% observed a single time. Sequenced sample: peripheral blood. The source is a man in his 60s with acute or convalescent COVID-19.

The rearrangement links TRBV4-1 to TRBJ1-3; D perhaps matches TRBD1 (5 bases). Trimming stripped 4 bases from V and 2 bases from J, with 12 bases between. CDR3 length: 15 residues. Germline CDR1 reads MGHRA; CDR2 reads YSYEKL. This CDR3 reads CASSPPRAAGNTIYF. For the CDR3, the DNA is TGCGCCAGCAGCCCCCCCAGGGCCGCTGGAAACACCATATATTTT.

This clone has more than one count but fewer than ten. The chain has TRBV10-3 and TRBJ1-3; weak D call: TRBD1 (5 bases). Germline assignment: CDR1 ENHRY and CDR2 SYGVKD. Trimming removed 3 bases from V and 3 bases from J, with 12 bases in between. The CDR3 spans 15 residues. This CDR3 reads CAISDFGGLGNTIYF. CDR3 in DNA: TGTGCCATCAGTGACTTTGGGGGACTTGGAAACACCATATATTTT.

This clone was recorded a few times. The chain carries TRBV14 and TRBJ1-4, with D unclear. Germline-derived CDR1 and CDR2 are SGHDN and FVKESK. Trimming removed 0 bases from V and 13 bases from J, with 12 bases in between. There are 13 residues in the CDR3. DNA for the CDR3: TGTGCCAGCAGCCAAGATTGGACCCGGGGACTGTTTTTT. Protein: CASSQDWTRGLFF.

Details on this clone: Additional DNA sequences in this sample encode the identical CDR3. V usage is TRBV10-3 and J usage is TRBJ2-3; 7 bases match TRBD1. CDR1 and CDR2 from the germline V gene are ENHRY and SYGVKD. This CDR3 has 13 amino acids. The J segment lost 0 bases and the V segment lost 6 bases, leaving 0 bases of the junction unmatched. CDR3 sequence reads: CAIRQGSTDTQYF. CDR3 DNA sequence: TGTGCCATCAGACAGGGGAGCACAGATACGCAGTATTTT.

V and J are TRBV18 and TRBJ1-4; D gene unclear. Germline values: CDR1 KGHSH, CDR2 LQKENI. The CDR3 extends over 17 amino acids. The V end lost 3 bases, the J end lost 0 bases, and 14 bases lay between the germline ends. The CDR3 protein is CASSPRSQSPTNEKLFF. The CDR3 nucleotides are TGTGCCAGCTCACCTAGGAGCCAGAGCCCAACTAATGAAAAACTGTTTTTT. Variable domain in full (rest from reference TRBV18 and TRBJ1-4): NAGVMQNPRHLVRRRGQEARLRCSPMKGHSHVYWYRQLPEEGLKFMVYLQKENIIDESGMPKERFSAEFPKEGPSILRIQQVVRGDSAAYFCASSPRSQSPTNEKLFFGSGTQLSVL.

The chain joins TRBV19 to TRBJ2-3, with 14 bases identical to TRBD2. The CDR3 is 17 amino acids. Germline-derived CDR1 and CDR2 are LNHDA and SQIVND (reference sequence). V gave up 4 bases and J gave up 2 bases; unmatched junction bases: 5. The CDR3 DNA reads TGTGCCAGTAGTAGGGGACTAGCGGGAGTTAACACAGATACGCAGTATTTT. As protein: CASSRGLAGVNTDTQYF.